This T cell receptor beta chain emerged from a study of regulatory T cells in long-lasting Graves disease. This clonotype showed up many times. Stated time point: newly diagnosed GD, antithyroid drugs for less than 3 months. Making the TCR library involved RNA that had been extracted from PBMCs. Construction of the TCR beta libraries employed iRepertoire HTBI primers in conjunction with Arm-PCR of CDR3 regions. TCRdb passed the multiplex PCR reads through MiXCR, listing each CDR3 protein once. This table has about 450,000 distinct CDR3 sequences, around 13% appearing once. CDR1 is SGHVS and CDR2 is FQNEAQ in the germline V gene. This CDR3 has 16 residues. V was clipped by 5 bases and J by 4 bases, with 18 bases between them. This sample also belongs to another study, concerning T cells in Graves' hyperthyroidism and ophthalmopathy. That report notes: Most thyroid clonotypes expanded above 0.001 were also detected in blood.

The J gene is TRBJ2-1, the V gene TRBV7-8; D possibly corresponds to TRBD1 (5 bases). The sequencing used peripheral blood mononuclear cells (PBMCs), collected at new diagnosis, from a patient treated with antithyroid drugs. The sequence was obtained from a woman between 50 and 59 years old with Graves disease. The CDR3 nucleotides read TGTGCCAGCAGCCTCAGACAATCCGACAGATACAATGAGCAGTTCTTC. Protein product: CASSLRQSDRYNEQFF.